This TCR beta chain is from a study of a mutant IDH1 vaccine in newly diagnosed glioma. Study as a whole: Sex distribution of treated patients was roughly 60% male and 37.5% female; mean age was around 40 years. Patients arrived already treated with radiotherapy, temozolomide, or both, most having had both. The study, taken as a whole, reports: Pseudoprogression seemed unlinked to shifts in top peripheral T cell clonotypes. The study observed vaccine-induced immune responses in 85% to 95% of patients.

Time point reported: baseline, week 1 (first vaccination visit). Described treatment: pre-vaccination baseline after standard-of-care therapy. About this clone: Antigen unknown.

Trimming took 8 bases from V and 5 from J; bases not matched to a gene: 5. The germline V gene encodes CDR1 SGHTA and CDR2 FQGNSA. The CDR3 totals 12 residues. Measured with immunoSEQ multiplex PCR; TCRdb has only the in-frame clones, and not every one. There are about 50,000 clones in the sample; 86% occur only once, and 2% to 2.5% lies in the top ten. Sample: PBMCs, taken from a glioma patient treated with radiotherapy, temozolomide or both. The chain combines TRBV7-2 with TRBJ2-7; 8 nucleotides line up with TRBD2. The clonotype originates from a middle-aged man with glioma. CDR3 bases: TGTGCCAGCGCCCTAGCGGGCCACGAGCAGTACTTC. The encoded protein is CASALAGHEQYF.